This T cell receptor beta chain was sequenced in a study of Ad26.COV2.S vaccination and SARS-CoV-2 variants. Study background: The trial was COV1001 and the donor's arm was Ad26.COV2.S. Ad26.COV2.S shots went into the muscle once or twice, 56 days apart.

The treatment was: some 20 received Ad26.COV2.S at low or high dose, single or two shots; about 5 received placebo; per-sample allocation not given. The investigators took samples on day 63 after the first vaccine or placebo injection. Data came from immunoSEQ multiplex PCR; TCRdb stores just in-frame clones and leaves some out. This table holds 350,000 to 450,000 clones, about nine tenths found once. Trimming removed 3 bases from V and 6 bases from J, with 11 bases in between. In germline, CDR1 is GTSNPN, CDR2 SVGIG (reference sequence). The CDR3 sequence is 13 residues long. The sequence was collected from a person between 18 and 59 years old who received the Ad26.COV2.S COVID-19 vaccine or a placebo. Sequences were derived from peripheral blood, sampled in a trial of Ad26.COV2.S vaccine versus placebo. The chain has TRBV30 and TRBJ2-2, with unresolved D. The CDR3: CAWSNLAPGELFF. The CDR3 DNA reads as TGTGCCTGGAGCAACCTGGCCCCCGGGGAGCTGTTTTTT.